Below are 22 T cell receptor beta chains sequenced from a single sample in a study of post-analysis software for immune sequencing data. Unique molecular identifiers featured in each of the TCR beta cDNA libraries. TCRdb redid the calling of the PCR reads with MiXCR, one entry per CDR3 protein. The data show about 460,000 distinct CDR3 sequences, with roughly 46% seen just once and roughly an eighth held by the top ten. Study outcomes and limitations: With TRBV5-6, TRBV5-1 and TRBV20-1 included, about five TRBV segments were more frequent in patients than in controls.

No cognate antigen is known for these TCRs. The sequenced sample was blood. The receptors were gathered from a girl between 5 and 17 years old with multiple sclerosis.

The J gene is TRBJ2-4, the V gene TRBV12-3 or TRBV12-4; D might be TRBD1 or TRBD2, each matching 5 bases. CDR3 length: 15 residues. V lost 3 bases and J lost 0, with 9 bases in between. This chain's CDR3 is CASSFEGLAKNIQYF. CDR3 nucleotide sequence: TGTGCCAGCAGTTTTGAGGGGCTAGCCAAAAACATTCAGTACTTC.

CDR3 residues: CATSRDRGNEQYF. The CDR3 bases are TGTGCCACCAGCAGAGATAGGGGCAATGAGCAGTACTTC. The chain uses TRBV15 and TRBJ2-5; possibly TRBD1 for D (5 bases). V gave up 0 bases and J gave up 11 bases, with 13 bases separating them. Germline lookup yields CDR1 LNHNV and CDR2 YYDKDF (reference sequence). The CDR3 totals 13 residues.

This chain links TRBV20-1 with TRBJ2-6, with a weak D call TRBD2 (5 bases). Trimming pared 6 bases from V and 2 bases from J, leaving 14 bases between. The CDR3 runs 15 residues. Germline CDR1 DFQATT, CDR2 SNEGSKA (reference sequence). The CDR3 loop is CSAQRGAPGANVLTF. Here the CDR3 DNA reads TGCAGTGCCCAACGGGGAGCTCCTGGGGCCAACGTCCTGACTTTC.

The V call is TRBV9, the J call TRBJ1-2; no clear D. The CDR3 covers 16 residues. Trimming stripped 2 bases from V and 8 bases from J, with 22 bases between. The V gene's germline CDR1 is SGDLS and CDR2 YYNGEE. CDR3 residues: CASSVGRGSAGWGYTF. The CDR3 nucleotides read TGTGCCAGCAGCGTTGGTCGGGGATCAGCGGGCTGGGGCTACACCTTC.

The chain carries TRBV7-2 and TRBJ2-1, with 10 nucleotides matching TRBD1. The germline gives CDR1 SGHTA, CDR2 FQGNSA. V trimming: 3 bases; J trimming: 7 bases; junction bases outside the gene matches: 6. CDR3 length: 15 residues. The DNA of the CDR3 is TGTGCCAGCAGCTTCCGGGACAGGGGTGGAAATGAGCAGTTCTTC. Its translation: CASSFRDRGGNEQFF. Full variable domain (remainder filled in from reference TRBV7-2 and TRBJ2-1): GAGVSQSPSNKVTEKGKDVELRCDPISGHTALYWYRQSLGQGLEFLIYFQGNSAPDKSGLPSDRFSAERTGGSVSTLTIQRTQQEDSAVYLCASSFRDRGGNEQFFGPGTRLTVL.

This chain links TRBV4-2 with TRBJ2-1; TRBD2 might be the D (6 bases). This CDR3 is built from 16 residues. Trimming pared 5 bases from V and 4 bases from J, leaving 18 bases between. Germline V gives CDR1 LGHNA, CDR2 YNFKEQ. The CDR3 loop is CASSREGLAPYNEQFF. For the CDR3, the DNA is TGTGCCAGCAGCAGAGAGGGGCTAGCGCCTTACAATGAGCAGTTCTTC.

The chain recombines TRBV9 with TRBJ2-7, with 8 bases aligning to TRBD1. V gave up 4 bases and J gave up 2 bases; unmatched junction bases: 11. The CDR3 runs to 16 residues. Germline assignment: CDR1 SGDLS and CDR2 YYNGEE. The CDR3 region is CASSIEADRETYEQYF. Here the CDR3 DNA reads TGTGCCAGCAGCATAGAGGCGGACAGGGAGACCTACGAGCAGTACTTC. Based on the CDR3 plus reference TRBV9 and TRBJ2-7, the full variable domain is DSGVTQTPKHLITATGQRVTLRCSPRSGDLSVYWYQQSLDQGLQFLIQYYNGEERAKGNILERFSAQQFPDLHSELNLSSLELGDSALYFCASSIEADRETYEQYFGPGTRLTVT.

The CDR3 bases are TGCAGTGTAGGGGCAGGGGTCGAGCAGTACTTC. Its translation is CSVGAGVEQYF. This rearrangement joins TRBV20-1 to TRBJ2-7, with D perhaps TRBD1 (6 bases). The CDR3 extends over 11 amino acids. Germline V lookup: CDR1 DFQATT, CDR2 SNEGSKA (reference sequence). Trimming left V 7 bases short and J 6 bases short, with 13 bases between.

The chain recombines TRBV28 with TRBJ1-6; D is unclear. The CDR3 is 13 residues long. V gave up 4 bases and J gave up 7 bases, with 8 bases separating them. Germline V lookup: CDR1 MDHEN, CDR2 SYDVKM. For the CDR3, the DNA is TGTGCCAGCAGTTATCCGGGGAATTCACCCCTCCACTTT. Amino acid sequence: CASSYPGNSPLHF.

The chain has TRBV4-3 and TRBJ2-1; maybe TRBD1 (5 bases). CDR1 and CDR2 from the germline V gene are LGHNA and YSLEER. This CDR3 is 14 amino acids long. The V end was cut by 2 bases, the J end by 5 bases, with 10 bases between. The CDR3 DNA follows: TGCGCCAGCAGCCAACAATTGACAGACAATGAGCAGTTCTTC. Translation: CASSQQLTDNEQFF.

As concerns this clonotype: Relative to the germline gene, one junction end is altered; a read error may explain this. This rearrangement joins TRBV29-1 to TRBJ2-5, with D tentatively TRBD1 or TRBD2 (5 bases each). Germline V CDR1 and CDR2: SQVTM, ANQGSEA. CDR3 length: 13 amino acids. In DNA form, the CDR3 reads TGCAGCGTTGAAGTAAGCCGGGGCGGAGGCTACACTTTC. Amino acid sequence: CSVEVSRGGGYTF.

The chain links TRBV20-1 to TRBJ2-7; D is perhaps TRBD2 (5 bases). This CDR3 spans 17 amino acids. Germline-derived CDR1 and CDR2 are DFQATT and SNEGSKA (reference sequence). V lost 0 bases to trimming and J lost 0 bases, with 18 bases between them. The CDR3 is CSARDPSAGRASYEQYF. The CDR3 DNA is TGCAGTGCTAGAGATCCTTCAGCTGGGAGAGCCTCCTACGAGCAGTACTTC.

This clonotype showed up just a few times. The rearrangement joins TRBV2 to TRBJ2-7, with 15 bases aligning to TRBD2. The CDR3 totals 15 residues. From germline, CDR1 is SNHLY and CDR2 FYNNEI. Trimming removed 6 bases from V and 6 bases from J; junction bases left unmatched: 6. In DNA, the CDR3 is TGTGCCAGCAGAGGCGGACTAGCGGGAGGGCGCGAGCAGTACTTC. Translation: CASRGGLAGGREQYF.

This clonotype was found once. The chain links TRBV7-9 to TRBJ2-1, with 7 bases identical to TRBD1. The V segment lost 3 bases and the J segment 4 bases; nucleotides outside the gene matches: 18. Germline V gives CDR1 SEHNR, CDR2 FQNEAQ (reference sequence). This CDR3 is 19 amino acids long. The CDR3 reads CASSFGRRQGVRSYNEQFF. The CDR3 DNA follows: TGTGCCAGCAGCTTCGGACGGCGACAGGGTGTACGATCATACAATGAGCAGTTCTTC.

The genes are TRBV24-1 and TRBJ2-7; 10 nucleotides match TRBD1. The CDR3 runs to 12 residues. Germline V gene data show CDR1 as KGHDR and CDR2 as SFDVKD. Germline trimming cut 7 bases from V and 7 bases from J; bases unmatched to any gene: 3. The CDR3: CATSRTGGEQYF. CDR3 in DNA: TGTGCCACCAGCCGGACAGGGGGAGAGCAGTACTTC.

The CDR3 protein is CASSSSSGRGEQYF. CDR3 DNA: TGTGCCAGCAGCTCGTCCAGCGGGAGAGGGGAGCAGTACTTC. The chain employs TRBV7-9 and TRBJ2-7; 8 positions agree with TRBD2. V gave up 4 bases and J gave up 7 bases; unmatched junction bases: 9. Germline V gene sequence: CDR1 SEHNR, CDR2 FQNEAQ (reference sequence). The CDR3 covers 14 residues.

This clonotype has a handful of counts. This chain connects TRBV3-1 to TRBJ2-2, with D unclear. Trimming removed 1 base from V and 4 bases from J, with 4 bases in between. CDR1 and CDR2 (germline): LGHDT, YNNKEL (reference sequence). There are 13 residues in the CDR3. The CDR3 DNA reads TGTGCCAGCAGCCAAGTGGTCACCGGGGAGCTGTTTTTT. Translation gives CASSQVVTGELFF.

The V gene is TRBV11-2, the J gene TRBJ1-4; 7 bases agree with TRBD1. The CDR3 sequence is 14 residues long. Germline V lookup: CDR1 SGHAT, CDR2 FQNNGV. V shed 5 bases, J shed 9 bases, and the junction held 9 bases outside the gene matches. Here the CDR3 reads CASSLDRVDQKLFF. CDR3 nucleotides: TGTGCCAGCAGCCTCGACAGGGTAGATCAAAAACTGTTTTTT. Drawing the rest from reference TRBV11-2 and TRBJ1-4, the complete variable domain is EAGVAQSPRYKIIEKRQSVAFWCNPISGHATLYWYQQILGQGPKLLIQFQNNGVVDDSQLPKDRFSAERLKGVDSTLKIQPAKLEDSAVYLCASSLDRVDQKLFFGSGTQLSVL.

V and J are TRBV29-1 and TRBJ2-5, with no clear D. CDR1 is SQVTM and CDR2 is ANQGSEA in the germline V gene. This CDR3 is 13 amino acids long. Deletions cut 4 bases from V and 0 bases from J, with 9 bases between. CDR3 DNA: TGCAGCGTTGCCCCAAAGTACCAAGAGACCCAGTACTTC. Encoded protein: CSVAPKYQETQYF.

The CDR3 DNA is TGCAGTGCTAAGCTTTTGACAGGGATGGGAGAGACCCAGTACTTC. Its protein is CSAKLLTGMGETQYF. The chain links TRBV20-1 to TRBJ2-5; 7 bases fit TRBD1. Germline V CDR1 and CDR2: DFQATT, SNEGSKA (reference sequence). This CDR3 is 15 amino acids long. With 4 bases clipped from V and 4 bases from J, the junction kept 12 bases outside the gene matches.

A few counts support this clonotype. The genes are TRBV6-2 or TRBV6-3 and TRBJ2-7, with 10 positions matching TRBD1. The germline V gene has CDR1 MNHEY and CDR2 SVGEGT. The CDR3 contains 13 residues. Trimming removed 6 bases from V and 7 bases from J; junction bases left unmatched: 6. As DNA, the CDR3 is TGTGCCAGCAGGCGGGACAGGGGAGGAGAGCAGTACTTC. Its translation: CASRRDRGGEQYF.

CDR3 in amino acids: CASSSRGQRNYGYTF. As DNA, the CDR3 is TGTGCCAGCAGCTCCCGGGGACAGCGAAACTATGGCTACACCTTC. The J gene is TRBJ1-2, the V gene TRBV7-9; 7 nucleotides match TRBD1. CDR3 size: 15 residues. Germline values: CDR1 SEHNR, CDR2 FQNEAQ (reference sequence). Trimming cost V 4 bases and J 2 bases; bases outside gene matches: 7.